The present entry profiles one T cell receptor (beta chain) with its context. Ten or more counts support this clonotype. The target of this receptor is not known. Qualities for individual bases were not recorded, and no much larger clone is one base off. Library creation used 5' RACE. Instrument used: Illumina HiSeq 2500. A second PCR of about 7 to 12 cycles was performed with a sample-barcoded 5' primer and a J-beta primer mix. A unique molecular identifier was introduced onto each TCR beta cDNA molecule by a template-switch 5' adaptor carrying 12 random nucleotides. Each sample yielded at least 2.5 million CDR3-containing paired-end reads. First-strand cDNA was synthesized from all RNA with the Mint cDNA synthesis kit, primed by a TRBC-specific oligonucleotide. After uracil-DNA glycosylase treatment, a first 18-cycle PCR used universal primers M1SS and BC2_uni_R on all cDNA. As for the original processing: For normalization, 1 million high-quality reads were randomly selected from each sample, with every read carrying a distinct molecular identifier. Instead of being binned into consensus sequences, reads that shared molecular identifiers were thrown out. MiTCR, set to a Q25 quality threshold and the strictest error-elimination algorithm, was used for CDR3 identification, clonotype clustering and error correction. Lower-bound total TCR beta diversity was estimated with a nonparametric unseen species model using Euler transformation. TCRdb applied fastp at Q25 and MiXCR to the public reads, then kept only in-frame beta chains. Rows are unified per CDR3 protein, each entry keeping the most common DNA and genes. TCRdb's processing, not the authors' own work, is the source of the V and J calls. This sample is represented by some 1.1 million distinct CDR3 sequences; around two fifths of them were singletons. Together, the top ten hold under 15% of the sample.

V sheds 4 bases and J sheds 0 bases, leaving 11 bases between their ends. Taken from cysteine to phenylalanine, the CDR3 has 15 residues. The entry retains the CDR3 DNA only, 45 bases that are in frame from base 1. CDR1 is given as MNHEY and CDR2 as SVGEGT, both from the germline V gene. This entry is derived from a study of blood T cells in healthy people across ages (dated by TCRdb to the mid-2010s). A note on the overall study: In model experiments, roughly one uniquely barcoded TCR beta cDNA molecule per two T cells was captured by template switching. The donors were divided into four age groups: young (average approximately 16 years), middle-aged (approximately 42), aged (about 56) and long-lived (82). The study measured age-related changes in TCR beta repertoire diversity using deep sequencing normalized with unique cDNA molecular identifiers. To avoid experimental bias, donors of different ages were spread randomly across the sequencing lanes. Using the same blood draw, the study looked at two additional independent replicas of 1 million unique cDNA reads for two donors, one aged 18 to 29 and the other aged 80 or older.

The donors were roughly 40 Caucasian individuals from Russia, aged roughly 6 to 90 years, who were systemically healthy. Approximately 9.7 milliliters of peripheral blood were drawn from each donor into EDTA-treated Vacutainer tubes. Ficoll-Paque density-gradient centrifugation was used to isolate PBMCs, with at least 6.5 million obtained per sample. Trizol reagent was used to extract total RNA from PBMCs, with at least 6 micrograms per sample. The percentages of naive CD45RAhigh/CD27high T cells were determined by flow cytometry on a PBMC aliquot from every donor. What the authors observed across the whole study: Because donor CMV infection status was unknown, age-related changes in expanded clonotypes were potentially confounded. Estimates of total diversity from one million sequenced T cells were regarded as lower bounds and underestimates. As age increased, observed TCR beta diversity per million T cells dropped in a roughly linear way, and a significant reduction was already evident by age about 40. Compared with the aged group, the long-lived group had more naive CD4+ T cells, fewer expanded clones and increased TCR diversity, suggesting age selection. Observed TCR beta diversity correlated strongly with the percentage of naive T cells measured by flow cytometry. Since profiling was done on bulk unsorted PBMCs, naive and antigen-experienced compartments could not be conclusively compared.

The sequenced material came from blood. The receptor's source is a young man in good health. In this chain, TRBV6-2 or TRBV6-3 is recombined with TRBJ2-3, with no confidently assigned D gene. CDR3 reads: CASSSPTLSTDTQYF. The DNA is TGTGCCAGCAGTTCCCCGACATTGAGCACAGATACGCAGTATTTT.